Presented here are 10 T cell receptor beta chains from one specimen sequenced in a study of CD8+CD57+ T cells in acquired aplastic anemia. The sequenced patients had an expansion of CD8+CD57+ cells seen by flow cytometry. CDR3 and TCR beta VDJ profiling relied on genomic DNA as the template. TCRdb called the reads again in MiXCR, with one record for every CDR3 protein. The sample lists 150,000 or so distinct CDR3 sequences; 40% to 55% were seen once. The sample consisted of sorted CD4+, CD8+, or CD8+CD57+ T cells (not recorded which) from PBMCs. Source of these receptors: a human donor with aplastic anemia.

Many counts were recorded for this clonotype. The CDR3 bases are TGTGCCAGCAGCTTAACTAAAGACACATCTAACTATGGCTACACCTTC. It encodes CASSLTKDTSNYGYTF. The chain has TRBV11-2 and TRBJ1-2; no clear D. Per the germline V gene, CDR1 is SGHAT and CDR2 is FQNNGV. This CDR3 has 16 residues. Trimming removed 2 bases from V and 0 bases from J, with 13 bases in between.

DNA for the CDR3: TGTGCCAGCAGTGTAGGGGGGGCCAGCATATATTTT. It specifies CASSVGGASIYF. The V gene is TRBV2, the J gene TRBJ1-3, with D maybe TRBD1 (6 bases). CDR1 SNHLY and CDR2 FYNNEI come from the germline V gene. Trimming removed 4 bases at V and 12 bases at J, with 13 bases between. The CDR3 is 12 amino acids.

CDR3 DNA sequence: TGTGCCAGCAGACGACAAGGCTCGGATTCACCCCTCCACTTT. As protein: CASRRQGSDSPLHF. The genes are TRBV2 and TRBJ1-6; D is ambiguous. The CDR3 loop spans 14 amino acids. The V end lost 6 bases, the J end lost 8 bases, and 14 bases lay between the germline ends. Germline V lookup: CDR1 SNHLY, CDR2 FYNNEI.

This clonotype was detected only a few times. The chain carries TRBV15 and TRBJ1-1, with 8 positions matching TRBD1. Germline lookup yields CDR1 LNHNV and CDR2 YYDKDF (reference sequence). V gave up 1 base and J gave up 3 bases; unmatched junction bases: 1. The CDR3 runs 14 residues. The DNA of the CDR3 is TGTGCCACCAGCAGAGGACAGGGGTACACTGAAGCTTTCTTT. Amino acids: CATSRGQGYTEAFF.

This clonotype was counted a few times. The genes are TRBV2 and TRBJ1-4, with 9 bases identical to TRBD1. The CDR3 has 11 residues. After removal of 6 bases from V and 15 bases from J, the junction contained 5 bases not matched to a gene. Germline assignment: CDR1 SNHLY and CDR2 FYNNEI. The CDR3 loop is CASRGTGTVFF. CDR3 DNA sequence: TGTGCCAGCAGGGGGACAGGGACGGTGTTTTTT.

The chain couples TRBV2 to TRBJ1-2, with D possibly being TRBD1 (6 bases). V shed 1 base and J shed 4 bases, with 13 bases lying between them. CDR3 size: 15 residues. Germline V gene lookup returns CDR1 SNHLY and CDR2 FYNNEI. The CDR3 nucleotides read TGTGCCAGCAGTGAAGAGTGGCAGGGGAGCTATGGCTACACCTTC. It is translated as CASSEEWQGSYGYTF.

The chain links TRBV19 to TRBJ2-7; 7 positions match TRBD1. Germline V CDR1 and CDR2: LNHDA, SQIVND (reference sequence). V dropped 6 bases and J dropped 0; count of bases not matched to a gene: 5. The CDR3 spans 14 residues. The CDR3 DNA is TGTGCCAGTAGCTCGGGACAGAGCTCCTACGAGCAGTACGTC. This gives the protein CASSSGQSSYEQYV.

This clonotype was observed once. A clone one base away is much larger, so this may be a read error. CDR3 DNA sequence: TGCGCCAGCAGCTTGGGGACAGATCCTTACTACTACAATGAGCAGCTCTTC. Encoded protein: CASSLGTDPYYYNEQLF. The chain uses TRBV5-1 and TRBJ2-1; D might be TRBD1 (6 bases). The CDR3 length is 17 residues. CDR1 and CDR2 (germline): SGHRS, YFSETQ.

This clonotype has ten or more counts. This rearrangement joins TRBV5-1 to TRBJ1-1, with a possible D match to TRBD1 (5 bases). The CDR3 sequence is 14 residues long. Looked up from germline, CDR1 is SGHRS and CDR2 is YFSETQ. Trimming took off 2 bases at V and 0 bases at J, with 8 bases between the two ends. CDR3 sequence (DNA): TGCGCCAGCAGCTTACAGGCTATGAACACTGAAGCTTTCTTT. Protein: CASSLQAMNTEAFF.

This clonotype was detected ten times or more. The V and J genes are TRBV7-3 and TRBJ2-5; perhaps TRBD1 as D (5 bases). Trimming cost V 5 bases and J 7 bases, with 17 bases left between them. Germline CDR1 is SGHTA and CDR2 is FQGTGA. This CDR3 is built from 14 residues. This CDR3 reads CASSPQGEGPTQYF. CDR3 DNA sequence: TGTGCCAGCAGCCCGCAGGGTGAAGGTCCGACCCAGTACTTC.